The rows below give T cell receptor beta chains drawn from one sample of a study of OX40 agonist ivuxolimab in advanced cancers. This table comes from immunoSEQ multiplex PCR, and its TCRdb copy is limited to in-frame clones, with some not included. The table records about 100,000 clones, approximately 91% of them present only once. Sequencing was performed on CD4+ or CD8+ T cells sorted from blood, taken in a trial of the OX40 agonist ivuxolimab. These receptors all stem from an adult with an advanced solid tumor such as melanoma, head and neck, liver or kidney cancer. CDR3s include the opening cysteine and the closing phenylalanine or tryptophan. A D gene is named only where the DNA matches it firmly. Clone size appears in some rows only: once, few, many, or a class for an expanded clone.

d_call: NA; clone_size: NA; j_call: TRBJ2-5; v_call: TRBV7-9; cdr3_nt: TGTGCCAGCAGCGGGGGCAATCAAGAGACCCAGTACTTC; cdr3_aa: CASSGGNQETQYF
d_call: NA; clone_size: once; j_call: TRBJ1-5; v_call: TRBV6-1; cdr3_nt: TGTGCCAGCAGTAAACAGGGTGGGAATCAGCCCCAGCATTTT; cdr3_aa: CASSKQGGNQPQHF
d_call: NA; clone_size: NA; j_call: TRBJ2-1; v_call: TRBV6-5; cdr3_nt: TGTGCCAGCAGTTACCGGAGGTACAATGAGCAGTTCTTC; cdr3_aa: CASSYRRYNEQFF
d_call: TRBD1; clone_size: NA; j_call: TRBJ1-6; v_call: TRBV5-1; cdr3_nt: TGCGCCAGCAGCTTGGGTCAGGGGGTGGTATCACCCCTCCACTTT; cdr3_aa: CASSLGQGVVSPLHF
d_call: TRBD1; clone_size: NA; j_call: TRBJ2-3; v_call: TRBV6-5; cdr3_nt: TGTGCCACATCACAGGGGGCGGGCACAGATACGCAGTATTTT; cdr3_aa: CATSQGAGTDTQYF
d_call: TRBD2; clone_size: NA; j_call: TRBJ2-5; v_call: TRBV28; cdr3_nt: TGTGCCAGCAGCTCGACTAGCGGGAGAGAGACCCAGTACTTC; cdr3_aa: CASSSTSGRETQYF
d_call: NA; clone_size: few; j_call: TRBJ2-5; v_call: TRBV5-1; cdr3_nt: TGCGCCAGCAGGGACAATTTACGAGAGACCCAGTACTTC; cdr3_aa: CASRDNLRETQYF
d_call: NA; clone_size: NA; j_call: TRBJ2-3; v_call: TRBV5-1; cdr3_nt: TGCGCCAGCAGCCCTCGCCGCGGGTATACGCAGTATTTT; cdr3_aa: CASSPRRGYTQYF
d_call: NA; clone_size: few; j_call: TRBJ1-6; v_call: TRBV15; cdr3_nt: TGTGCCACCAGCCAAGGTAGCAATTCACCCCTCCACTTT; cdr3_aa: CATSQGSNSPLHF
d_call: NA; clone_size: NA; j_call: TRBJ2-2; v_call: TRBV6-5; cdr3_nt: TGTGCCAGCACAGGACAGTCCCAGCTCACCGGGGAGCTGTTTTTT; cdr3_aa: CASTGQSQLTGELFF
d_call: TRBD2; clone_size: NA; j_call: TRBJ2-2; v_call: TRBV7-3; cdr3_nt: TGTGCCAGCAGCTTAAAGGGCCAGCGGGGAACGAACACCGGGGAGCTGTTTTTT; cdr3_aa: CASSLKGQRGTNTGELFF
d_call: NA; clone_size: NA; j_call: TRBJ2-2; v_call: TRBV6-5; cdr3_nt: TGTGCCAGCAGTCGACCCACCGGGGAGCTGTTTTTT; cdr3_aa: CASSRPTGELFF
d_call: NA; clone_size: NA; j_call: TRBJ2-3; v_call: TRBV5-1; cdr3_nt: TGCGCCAGCAGCGGGGGCAAGGTCACAGATACGCAGTATTTT; cdr3_aa: CASSGGKVTDTQYF
d_call: NA; clone_size: NA; j_call: TRBJ1-4; v_call: TRBV5-4; cdr3_nt: TGTGCCAGCAAACGTAGGACAGATGAAAAACTGTTTTTT; cdr3_aa: CASKRRTDEKLFF
d_call: NA; clone_size: NA; j_call: TRBJ2-7; v_call: TRBV28; cdr3_nt: TGTGCCAGCAGTTTAGCCCGGAACTCCTACGAGCAGTACTTC; cdr3_aa: CASSLARNSYEQYF
d_call: NA; clone_size: once; j_call: TRBJ2-3; v_call: TRBV6-1; cdr3_nt: TGTGCCAGCAGTGAAGGGACAAGGCTTGGGCAGTATTTT; cdr3_aa: CASSEGTRLGQYF
d_call: NA; clone_size: NA; j_call: TRBJ1-1; v_call: TRBV5-1; cdr3_nt: TGCGCCAGCAGCTTGGGTACAGCGAACACTGAAGCTTTCTTT; cdr3_aa: CASSLGTANTEAFF
d_call: NA; clone_size: once; j_call: TRBJ1-1; v_call: TRBV5-1; cdr3_nt: TGCGCCAGCAGCCCAGTGACGAACACTGAAGCTTTCTTT; cdr3_aa: CASSPVTNTEAFF
d_call: TRBD2; clone_size: NA; j_call: TRBJ2-2; v_call: TRBV19; cdr3_nt: TGTGCCAGTAGTAAGGGACTAGCGGGGGCAAACACCGGGGAGCTGTTTTTT; cdr3_aa: CASSKGLAGANTGELFF
d_call: TRBD1; clone_size: NA; j_call: TRBJ2-6; v_call: TRBV9; cdr3_nt: TGTGCCAGCAGCGTACCCGCCTTAAGGACAGGGTTCTCTGGGGCCAACGTCCTGACTTTC; cdr3_aa: CASSVPALRTGFSGANVLTF
d_call: NA; clone_size: NA; j_call: TRBJ1-1; v_call: TRBV7-8; cdr3_nt: TGTGCCAGTCGTGGAGGGGGGGGTTATTCTGAAGCTTTCTTT; cdr3_aa: CASRGGGGYSEAFF
d_call: NA; clone_size: NA; j_call: TRBJ2-1; v_call: TRBV6-1; cdr3_nt: TGTGCCAGCAGAGTAGACAGGATCGATGAGCAGTTCTTC; cdr3_aa: CASRVDRIDEQFF
d_call: NA; clone_size: few; j_call: TRBJ1-2; v_call: TRBV6-1; cdr3_nt: TGTGCCAGCAGTGAAGGCAGGGTGGCTGGCTACACCTTC; cdr3_aa: CASSEGRVAGYTF
d_call: NA; clone_size: NA; j_call: TRBJ2-1; v_call: TRBV19; cdr3_nt: TGTGCCAGTACAGGGGGGACCTACAATGAGCAGTTCTTC; cdr3_aa: CASTGGTYNEQFF
d_call: TRBD1; clone_size: once; j_call: TRBJ1-2; v_call: TRBV5-1; cdr3_nt: TGCGCCAGCAGAACGGGGGACAGCTGGTATGGCTACACCTTC; cdr3_aa: CASRTGDSWYGYTF
d_call: TRBD2; clone_size: NA; j_call: TRBJ2-5; v_call: TRBV5-4; cdr3_nt: TGTGCCAGCAGCTTGGGGACTAGCGGCCTCCAAGAGACCCAGTACTTC; cdr3_aa: CASSLGTSGLQETQYF
d_call: NA; clone_size: NA; j_call: TRBJ2-7; v_call: TRBV5-1; cdr3_nt: TGCGCCAGCAGCTTGGGGGGTGGGCGTCCCGGAGGAGGGGAGCAGTACTTC; cdr3_aa: CASSLGGGRPGGGEQYF
d_call: NA; clone_size: NA; j_call: TRBJ2-5; v_call: TRBV5-1; cdr3_nt: TGCGCCAGCAGCCGAACATTACAAGAGACCCAGTACTTC; cdr3_aa: CASSRTLQETQYF
d_call: NA; clone_size: NA; j_call: TRBJ2-3; v_call: TRBV10-1; cdr3_nt: TGCGCCAGCAGTGAGTCTGGCGGGGCGAGCACAGATACGCAGTATTTT; cdr3_aa: CASSESGGASTDTQYF
d_call: TRBD1; clone_size: NA; j_call: TRBJ2-5; v_call: TRBV14; cdr3_nt: TGTGCCAGCAGCCAACGGACCGGGACAGGCCGCCAAGAGACCCAGTACTTC; cdr3_aa: CASSQRTGTGRQETQYF
d_call: NA; clone_size: once; j_call: TRBJ1-2; v_call: TRBV7-9; cdr3_nt: TGTGCCAGCAGCTTGATAGGAGACTGGGGGACTAACTATGGCTACACCTTC; cdr3_aa: CASSLIGDWGTNYGYTF
d_call: NA; clone_size: NA; j_call: TRBJ1-4; v_call: TRBV5-8; cdr3_nt: TGTGCCAGCAGCTTGGAGGGCGGGAATGAAAAACTGTTTTTT; cdr3_aa: CASSLEGGNEKLFF
d_call: TRBD2; clone_size: NA; j_call: TRBJ2-2; v_call: TRBV27; cdr3_nt: TGTGCCAGCAGTTTAGCGGGAGGGCGAACCGGGGAGCTGTTTTTT; cdr3_aa: CASSLAGGRTGELFF
d_call: NA; clone_size: NA; j_call: TRBJ1-1; v_call: TRBV10-2; cdr3_nt: TGCGCCAGCAGTGAGCCAAACACTGAAGCTTTCTTT; cdr3_aa: CASSEPNTEAFF
d_call: TRBD2; clone_size: NA; j_call: TRBJ2-1; v_call: TRBV27; cdr3_nt: TGTGCCAGCAATTCGCCGGGACTAGCGGGAGGGCCCAATTACAATGAGCAGTTCTTC; cdr3_aa: CASNSPGLAGGPNYNEQFF
d_call: NA; clone_size: NA; j_call: TRBJ1-5; v_call: TRBV6-5; cdr3_nt: TGTGCCAGCACCCTAGGGCGGAATCAGCCCCAGCATTTT; cdr3_aa: CASTLGRNQPQHF
d_call: NA; clone_size: once; j_call: TRBJ2-3; v_call: TRBV2; cdr3_nt: TGTGCCAGCATTCAGGGAGTTGCAGATACGCAGTATTTT; cdr3_aa: CASIQGVADTQYF
d_call: NA; clone_size: NA; j_call: TRBJ2-7; v_call: TRBV18; cdr3_nt: TGTGCCAGCTCACGCATTACGTGGGGGCGAGACGAGCAGTACTTC; cdr3_aa: CASSRITWGRDEQYF
d_call: NA; clone_size: NA; j_call: TRBJ1-3; v_call: TRBV9; cdr3_nt: TGTGCCAGCAGCGTCGGGACATCGGGAAACACCATATATTTT; cdr3_aa: CASSVGTSGNTIYF
d_call: TRBD2; clone_size: NA; j_call: TRBJ2-1; v_call: TRBV29-1; cdr3_nt: TGCAGCGTTGGGGGACTAGCGGGAGGGTACAATGAGCAGTTCTTC; cdr3_aa: CSVGGLAGGYNEQFF
d_call: TRBD1; clone_size: NA; j_call: TRBJ2-7; v_call: TRBV5-1; cdr3_nt: TGCGCCAGCACGACAGGGGGCTCCTACGAGCAGTACTTC; cdr3_aa: CASTTGGSYEQYF
d_call: TRBD1; clone_size: NA; j_call: TRBJ1-2; v_call: TRBV29-1; cdr3_nt: TGCAGCATCCGGGACAGGGGAGGCATAGGCTACACCTTC; cdr3_aa: CSIRDRGGIGYTF
d_call: TRBD1; clone_size: NA; j_call: TRBJ2-1; v_call: TRBV7-6; cdr3_nt: TGTGCCAGCAGCTTAGGGTCGGGGACAGGTATGAATGAGCAGTTCTTC; cdr3_aa: CASSLGSGTGMNEQFF